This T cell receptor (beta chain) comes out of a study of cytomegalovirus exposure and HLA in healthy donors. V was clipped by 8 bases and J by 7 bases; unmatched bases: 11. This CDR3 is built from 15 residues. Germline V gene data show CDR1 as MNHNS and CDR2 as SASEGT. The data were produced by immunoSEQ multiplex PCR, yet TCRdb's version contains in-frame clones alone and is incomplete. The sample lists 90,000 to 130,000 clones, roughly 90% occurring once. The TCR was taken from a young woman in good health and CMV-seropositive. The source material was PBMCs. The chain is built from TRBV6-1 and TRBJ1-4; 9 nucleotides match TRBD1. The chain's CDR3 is CASQIEAGQGEKLFF. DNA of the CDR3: TGTGCCAGCCAAATAGAGGCGGGACAGGGTGAAAAACTGTTTTTT.